This T cell receptor (beta chain) was found in a study of blood T cell repertoires in COVID-19. The Seattle patients, enrolled during active infection, were followed longitudinally. Original data processing: From reference gene primer amplification, estimates of nucleated cell counts were derived. The repertoire was sequenced with immunoSEQ multiplex PCR; TCRdb's copy has only in-frame clones and lacks some. The D gene and trimming were derived from the DNA, and the V and J assignments and clone size from that table. The sample records about 200,000 clones, more than 85% being singletons. This CDR3 contains 14 residues. The germline V gene encodes CDR1 SQVTM and CDR2 ANQGSEA. The V end lost 4 bases, the J end lost 0 bases, and 12 bases lay between the germline ends.

The sequenced material came from peripheral blood. J is TRBJ1-1 and V is TRBV29-1; D is possibly TRBD1 (6 bases). This sequence was found in a man between 60 and 70 years old with COVID-19, enrolled during active disease. CDR3 nucleotide sequence: TGCAGCGTTGGCGGCAGGGGAGTGAACACTGAAGCTTTCTTT. Amino acid sequence: CSVGGRGVNTEAFF.